The source of this T cell receptor beta chain is a study of blood T cell repertoires in COVID-19. Study-wide context: Acute-phase and convalescent COVID-19 samples originated in the United States, Italy and Spain.

The CDR3 totals 17 residues. The V gene's germline CDR1 is KGHSH and CDR2 LQKENI. Trimming cost V 5 bases and J 3 bases, with 22 bases left between them. Original processing methods: How many nucleated cells were present was estimated from reference gene primer amplification. The data were produced by immunoSEQ multiplex PCR, yet TCRdb's version contains in-frame clones alone and is incomplete. For V, J and clone size, that table is used; D and trimming come from the DNA. The sample carries a few hundred thousand clones, 85% recorded once. The chain joins TRBV18 to TRBJ2-5, with D possibly being TRBD2 (5 bases). The specimen was peripheral blood. The source is a man aged 50 or older with active or convalescent COVID-19. The CDR3 DNA reads TGTGCCAGCTCAGGTATGAGAGCTAGCAATTTTAAAGAGACCCAGTACTTC. Residues: CASSGMRASNFKETQYF.